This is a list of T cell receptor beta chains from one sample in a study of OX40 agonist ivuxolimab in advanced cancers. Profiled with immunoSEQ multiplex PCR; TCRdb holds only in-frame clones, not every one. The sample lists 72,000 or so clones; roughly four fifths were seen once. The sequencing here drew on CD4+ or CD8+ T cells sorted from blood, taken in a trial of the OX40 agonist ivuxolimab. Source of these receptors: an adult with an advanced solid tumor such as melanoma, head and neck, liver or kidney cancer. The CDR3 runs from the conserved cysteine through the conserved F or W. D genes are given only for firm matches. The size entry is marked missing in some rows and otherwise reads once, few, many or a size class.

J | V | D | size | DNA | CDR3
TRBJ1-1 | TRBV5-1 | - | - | TGCGCCAGCAGCTTTATTCATGACACTGAAGCTTTCTTT | CASSFIHDTEAFF
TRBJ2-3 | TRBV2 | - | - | TGTGCCAGCAAGGGGTGGGGGCACAGCACAGATACGCAGTATTTT | CASKGWGHSTDTQYF
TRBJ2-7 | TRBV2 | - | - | TGTGCCAGCAGTGTTGGATTCTACGAGCAGTACTTC | CASSVGFYEQYF
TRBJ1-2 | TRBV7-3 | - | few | TGTGCCAGCAGCTTAACGGCAAACTATGGCTACACCTTC | CASSLTANYGYTF
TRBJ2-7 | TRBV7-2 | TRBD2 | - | TGTGCCAGCAGCTTAGGCGGCGGGAGCCTCGAGCAGTACTTC | CASSLGGGSLEQYF
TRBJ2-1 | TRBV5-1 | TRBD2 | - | TGCGCCAGCAGCACACTAGCGGGGGGGCATGAGCAGTTCTTC | CASSTLAGGHEQFF
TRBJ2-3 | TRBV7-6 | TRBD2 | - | TGTGCCAGCAGCTTACTAGCGGGCCGCACAGATACGCAGTATTTT | CASSLLAGRTDTQYF
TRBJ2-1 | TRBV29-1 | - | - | TGCAGCGCCCTAGCGAGTAGCTCCTACAATGAGCAGTTCTTC | CSALASSSYNEQFF
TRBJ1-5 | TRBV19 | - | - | TGTGCCAGTACCACGGTGGGGGGCTGGGGCAATCAGCCCCAGCATTTT | CASTTVGGWGNQPQHF
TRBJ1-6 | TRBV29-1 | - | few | TGCAGCGTTGAGGAATTGGTGCCCCTCCACTTT | CSVEELVPLHF
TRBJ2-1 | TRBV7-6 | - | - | TGTGCCAGCAGCTTAGAGGGGACACCAAACCGGGAGCAGTTCTTC | CASSLEGTPNREQFF
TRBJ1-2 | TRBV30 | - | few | TGTGCCTCCGGCCCCGGAGCCTATGGCTACACCTTC | CASGPGAYGYTF
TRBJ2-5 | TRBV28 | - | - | TGTGCCAGCAGAAAGGGGTCGGAGACCCAGTACTTC | CASRKGSETQYF
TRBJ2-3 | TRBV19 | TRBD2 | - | TGTGCCAGTAGTATAGCCCAGACTAGCGGGAGCACAGATACGCAGTATTTT | CASSIAQTSGSTDTQYF
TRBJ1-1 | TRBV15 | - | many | TGTGCCACCAGCAGAGGGTGGAACACTGAAGCTTTCTTT | CATSRGWNTEAFF
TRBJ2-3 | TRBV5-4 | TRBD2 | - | TGTGCCAGCAGCTTGACTAGCGGGAGTCTCTATAGCACAGATACGCAGTATTTT | CASSLTSGSLYSTDTQYF
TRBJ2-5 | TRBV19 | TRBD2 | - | TGTGCCAGTAGTATATCTTTCTTCACCAGACTAGCGGGAGCTGTGGAGACCCAGTACTTC | CASSISFFTRLAGAVETQYF
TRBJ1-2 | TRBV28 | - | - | TGTGCCAGCAGCGTTTCCCCCGGTTTAGGCTACACCTTC | CASSVSPGLGYTF
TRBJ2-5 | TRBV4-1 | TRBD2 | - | TGCGCCAGCAGCCAAGATTGGCTTAGCGGGGGTGTTCTTGAGACCCAGTACTTC | CASSQDWLSGGVLETQYF
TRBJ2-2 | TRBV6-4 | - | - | TGTGCCAGCAGTGACACGGGTTCAAACACCGGGGAGCTGTTTTTT | CASSDTGSNTGELFF
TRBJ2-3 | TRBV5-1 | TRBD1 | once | TGCGCCAGCAGCTTACAGGGGGGCCTAGACGCAGATACGCAGTATTTT | CASSLQGGLDADTQYF
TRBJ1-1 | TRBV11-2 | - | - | TGTGCCAGTTCGGGCTGGCGCACTGAAGCTTTCTTT | CASSGWRTEAFF
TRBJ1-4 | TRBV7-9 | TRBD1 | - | TGTGCCAGCAGCCCGGGACAGAGAAATGAAAAACTGTTTTTT | CASSPGQRNEKLFF
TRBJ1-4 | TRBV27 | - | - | TGTGCCAGCAGTTCGACCAACCGGGGGAAAAAACTGTTTTTT | CASSSTNRGKKLFF
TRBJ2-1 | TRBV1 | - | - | TGCACCAGCAGCCAAGATCGGGGGTATGTCAATGAGCAGTTCTTC | CTSSQDRGYVNEQFF
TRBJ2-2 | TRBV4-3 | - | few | TGCGCCAGCAGCCTCCGGGGGAACACCGGGGAGCTGTTTTTT | CASSLRGNTGELFF